This note documents a single TCR beta chain sequence. No antigen is known for it. cDNA synthesis used the whole RNA isolate, giving expressed TCRB sequences. The table came from immunoSEQ multiplex PCR; TCRdb's copy has only in-frame clones and leaves some out. The sample has around 100,000 clones; about 26% are singletons. A sort by CD45RO/CCR7/CD25/CD127/CD95/CD27 yielded CD4+ naive, central memory, regulatory and stem cell-like memory cells. These data belong to a study of beta chain features in type 1 diabetes. The overall study: The patient and healthy donor groups were comparable for age, gender and cell yields.

The study's findings and limits: The naive, central memory and Treg TCRB repertoires of patients appeared to be more similar to one another than those of healthy donors. Type 1 diabetes patients had TCRB CDR3s that were shorter (moderately but significantly so) in all four CD4+ subsets.

CDR1 is KGHSH and CDR2 is LQKENI in the germline V gene. The ends were cut back, 4 bases at V and 2 bases at J, with 9 bases in the middle. This CDR3 spans 15 amino acids. Sequenced input: central memory CD4+ T cells from blood. The origin of this receptor is a young woman with type 1 diabetes. This chain uses TRBV18 with TRBJ2-6; the D gene is possibly TRBD2 (6 bases). The CDR3 region is CASSLREAGANVLTF. The DNA of the CDR3 is TGTGCCAGCTCACTAAGGGAGGCTGGGGCCAACGTCCTGACTTTC.